This T cell receptor (beta chain) originates from a study of blood T cells in healthy people across ages. There are 15 residues in the CDR3. Trimming pared 2 bases from V and 0 bases from J, leaving 8 bases between. Germline CDR1 and CDR2: MNHNY and SVGAGI (reference sequence). Healthy Caucasians from Russia aged roughly 6 to 90 served as donors. Study-wide results and limits: Older individuals had lower TCR beta diversity per million T cells (the decline was roughly linear).

Regarding this clonotype: As yet, its antigen is unknown.

Using a J-beta primer mix together with a sample-barcoded 5' primer, a second PCR was run for roughly 7 to 12 cycles. Every sample gave at least 2.5 million paired-end reads containing CDR3. MiXCR, run by TCRdb on the 5' RACE reads, gives a single entry per CDR3 protein. Found here are about 930,000 distinct CDR3 sequences, about 29% of them singletons; the top ten hold roughly a tenth. The same data also contributed to another study, on T cells of mothers and their children. That report adds: Reads recorded for TCR beta CDR3 numbered over 9.5 million per mother and roughly 2.7 million per child.

The V call is TRBV6-6, the J call TRBJ1-5; D might be TRBD1 (5 bases). The TCR comes from a woman between 40 and 55 years old in good health. The sample comprised blood. The CDR3 coding sequence is TGTGCCAGCAGTTACCCGGGGGGTAGCAATCAGCCCCAGCATTTT. This translates into CASSYPGGSNQPQHF.